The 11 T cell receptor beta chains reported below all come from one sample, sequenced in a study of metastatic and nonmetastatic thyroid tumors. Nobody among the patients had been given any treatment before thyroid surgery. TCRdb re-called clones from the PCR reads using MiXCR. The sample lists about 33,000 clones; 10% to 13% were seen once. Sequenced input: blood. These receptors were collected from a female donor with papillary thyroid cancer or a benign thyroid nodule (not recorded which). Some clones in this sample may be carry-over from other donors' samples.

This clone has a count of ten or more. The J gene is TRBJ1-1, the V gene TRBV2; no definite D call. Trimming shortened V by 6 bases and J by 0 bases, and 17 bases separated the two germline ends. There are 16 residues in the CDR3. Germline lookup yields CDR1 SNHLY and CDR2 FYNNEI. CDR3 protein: CASSPAKWGMNTEAFF. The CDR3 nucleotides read TGTGCCAGCAGCCCAGCAAAATGGGGTATGAACACTGAAGCTTTCTTT.

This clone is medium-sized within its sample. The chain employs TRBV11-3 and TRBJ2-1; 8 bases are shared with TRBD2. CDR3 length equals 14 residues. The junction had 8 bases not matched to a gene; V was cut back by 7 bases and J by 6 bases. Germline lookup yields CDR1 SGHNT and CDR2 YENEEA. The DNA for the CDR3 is TGTGCCAGCACCCCTAGCGGGCCGGGCAATGAGCAGTTCTTC. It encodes CASTPSGPGNEQFF.

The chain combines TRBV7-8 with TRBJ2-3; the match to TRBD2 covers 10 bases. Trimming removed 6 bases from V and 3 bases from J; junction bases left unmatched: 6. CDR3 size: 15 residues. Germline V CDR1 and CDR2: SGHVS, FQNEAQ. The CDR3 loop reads CASRIDSGRTDTQYF. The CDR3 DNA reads TGTGCCAGCAGAATTGATAGCGGGAGGACAGATACGCAGTATTTT.

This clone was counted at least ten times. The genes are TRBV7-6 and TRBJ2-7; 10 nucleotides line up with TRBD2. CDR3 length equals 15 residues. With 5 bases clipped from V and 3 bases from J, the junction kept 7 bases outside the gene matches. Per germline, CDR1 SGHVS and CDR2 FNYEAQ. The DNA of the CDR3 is TGTGCCAGCAGCGCAGGGACTAGCGTTAACTACGAGCAGTACTTC. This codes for CASSAGTSVNYEQYF.

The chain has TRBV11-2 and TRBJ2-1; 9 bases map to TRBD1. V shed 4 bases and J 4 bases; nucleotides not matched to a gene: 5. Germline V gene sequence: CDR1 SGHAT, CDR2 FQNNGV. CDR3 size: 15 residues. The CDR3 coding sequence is TGTGCCAGCAGCTGGGGACAGGGCCTATACAATGAGCAGTTCTTC. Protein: CASSWGQGLYNEQFF.

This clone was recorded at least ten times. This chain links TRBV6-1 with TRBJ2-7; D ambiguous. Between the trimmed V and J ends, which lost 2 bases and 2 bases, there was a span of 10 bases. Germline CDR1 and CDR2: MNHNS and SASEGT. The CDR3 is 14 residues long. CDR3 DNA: TGTGCCAGCAGTGAACCACGTAACACCTACGAGCAGTACTTC. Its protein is CASSEPRNTYEQYF.

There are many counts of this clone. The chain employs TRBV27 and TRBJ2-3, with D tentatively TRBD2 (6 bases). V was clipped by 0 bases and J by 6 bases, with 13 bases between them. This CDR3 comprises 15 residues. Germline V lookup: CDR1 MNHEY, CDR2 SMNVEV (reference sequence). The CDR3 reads CASSLSAGRPDTQYF. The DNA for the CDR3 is TGTGCCAGCAGTTTATCAGCCGGGAGACCCGATACGCAGTATTTT.

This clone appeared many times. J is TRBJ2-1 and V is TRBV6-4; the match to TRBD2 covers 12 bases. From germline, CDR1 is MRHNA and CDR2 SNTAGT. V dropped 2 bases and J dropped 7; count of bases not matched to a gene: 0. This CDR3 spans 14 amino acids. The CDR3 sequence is CASSDGTSGNEQFF. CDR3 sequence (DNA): TGTGCCAGCAGTGACGGGACTAGCGGGAATGAGCAGTTCTTC.

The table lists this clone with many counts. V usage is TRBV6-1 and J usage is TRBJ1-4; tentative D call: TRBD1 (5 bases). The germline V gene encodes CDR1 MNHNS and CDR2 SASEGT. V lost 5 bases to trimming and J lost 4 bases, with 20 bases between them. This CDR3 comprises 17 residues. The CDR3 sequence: CASSCWGLTLNNEKLFF. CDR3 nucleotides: TGTGCCAGCAGTTGCTGGGGACTGACACTCAATAATGAAAAACTGTTTTTT.

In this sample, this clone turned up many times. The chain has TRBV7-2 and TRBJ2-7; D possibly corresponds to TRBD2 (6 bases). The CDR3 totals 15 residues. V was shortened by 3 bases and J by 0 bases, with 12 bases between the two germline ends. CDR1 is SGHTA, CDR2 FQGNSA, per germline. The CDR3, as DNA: TGTGCCAGCAGCTTGGGCGGGACCGGCTCCTACGAGCAGTACTTC. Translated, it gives CASSLGGTGSYEQYF.

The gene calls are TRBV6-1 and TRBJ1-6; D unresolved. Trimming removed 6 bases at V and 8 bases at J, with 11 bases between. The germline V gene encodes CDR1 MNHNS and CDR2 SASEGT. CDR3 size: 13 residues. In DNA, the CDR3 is TGTGCCAGCAGGGAGAGTATTGATTCACCCCTCCACTTT. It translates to CASRESIDSPLHF.